This entry concerns a single T cell receptor beta chain. The sample comes from a study of human T cells and chemical hapten exposure. On the study more broadly: Sensitization used 2% DPC on approximately 2 cm by approximately 2 cm upper inner arm skin.

The time point: pre-sensitization, week 0. Regarding treatment: therapeutic diphenylcyclopropenone sensitization with weekly scalp DPC. Alopecia patients between 18 and 70 years old and suitable for DPC were used as donors. TCRdb re-called the RACE reads with MiXCR, one entry per CDR3 protein. The sample has 380,000 or so distinct CDR3 sequences; 4.5% to 5.5% are singletons. This CDR3 is built from 13 residues. V was trimmed by 6 bases and J by 5 bases, leaving 11 bases between them. The clonotype was recovered from a woman aged 18-29 years with alopecia areata. Some clones in this sample may be carry-over from other donors' samples. The sample in question was whole blood, obtained in connection with sensitization to the hapten diphenylcyclopropenone (DPC). V gene TRBV12-3 or TRBV12-4 combines with J gene TRBJ1-5; D might be TRBD1 (6 bases). The CDR3 protein is CASSPQGYQPQHF. The CDR3 DNA reads as TGTGCCAGCAGCCCACAGGGATATCAGCCCCAGCATTTT.